This is a list of T cell receptor beta chains from one sample in a study of blood T cell repertoires in COVID-19. The table came from immunoSEQ multiplex PCR; TCRdb's copy has only in-frame clones and leaves some out. The profile shows roughly 32,000 clones, 90% of them singletons. The sequenced sample was peripheral blood. The receptor set was obtained from a man in his 70s with active or convalescent COVID-19. Both conserved end residues are part of each CDR3. The D gene is left open where the match is weak. Rows may omit the clone size; those that give it use once, few, many or a size class.

D gene: .; J gene: TRBJ1-2; V gene: TRBV18; clone size: few; CDR3 DNA: TGTGCCAGCTCACCGGGCGACACCGCCTATGGCTACACCTTC; CDR3 protein: CASSPGDTAYGYTF
D gene: .; J gene: TRBJ2-7; V gene: TRBV5-1; clone size: .; CDR3 DNA: TGCGCCAGCAGCAGGGACTCCCACGAGCAGTACTTC; CDR3 protein: CASSRDSHEQYF
D gene: .; J gene: TRBJ1-2; V gene: TRBV5-1; clone size: .; CDR3 DNA: TGCGCCAGCAGTTCCGGGATGGACTATGGCTACACCTTC; CDR3 protein: CASSSGMDYGYTF
D gene: .; J gene: TRBJ2-5; V gene: TRBV29-1; clone size: .; CDR3 DNA: TGCAGCGTTTTCGGGTTACAAGAGACCCAGTACTTC; CDR3 protein: CSVFGLQETQYF
D gene: TRBD1; J gene: TRBJ1-2; V gene: TRBV7-9; clone size: once; CDR3 DNA: TGTGCCAGCAGCTTCGGGACAGGGTCGGGCTACACCTTC; CDR3 protein: CASSFGTGSGYTF
D gene: .; J gene: TRBJ1-2; V gene: TRBV2; clone size: .; CDR3 DNA: TGTGCCAGCAGGGCTGCGGATAGAGGATACTATGGCTACACCTTC; CDR3 protein: CASRAADRGYYGYTF
D gene: .; J gene: TRBJ2-7; V gene: TRBV6-5; clone size: .; CDR3 DNA: TGTGCCAGCAGTTACACCCGGTCCTACGAGCAGTACTTC; CDR3 protein: CASSYTRSYEQYF
D gene: .; J gene: TRBJ1-1; V gene: TRBV2; clone size: .; CDR3 DNA: TGTGCCAGCAGTGAGCAAGGGAGAGCCACTGAAGCTTTCTTT; CDR3 protein: CASSEQGRATEAFF
D gene: TRBD1; J gene: TRBJ2-1; V gene: TRBV2; clone size: few; CDR3 DNA: TGTGCCAGCAGTCTACAGGGGAGCTCCTACAATGAGCAGTTCTTC; CDR3 protein: CASSLQGSSYNEQFF
D gene: TRBD1; J gene: TRBJ2-5; V gene: TRBV7-2; clone size: .; CDR3 DNA: TGTGCCAGCAGCTTCCGGACAGGGGAAGAGACCCAGTACTTC; CDR3 protein: CASSFRTGEETQYF
D gene: .; J gene: TRBJ1-1; V gene: TRBV2; clone size: .; CDR3 DNA: TGTGCCAGCAGTGAACAACGGTTCACTGAAGCTTTCTTT; CDR3 protein: CASSEQRFTEAFF
D gene: .; J gene: TRBJ1-4; V gene: TRBV7-9; clone size: .; CDR3 DNA: TGTGCCAGCAGCTTAGTATATGCGGCTGCAACTAATGAAAAACTGTTTTTT; CDR3 protein: CASSLVYAAATNEKLFF
D gene: .; J gene: TRBJ1-5; V gene: TRBV25-1; clone size: .; CDR3 DNA: TGTGCCAGCAGTGGCCTAGGGGGGGCGGGTCAGCCCCAGCATTTT; CDR3 protein: CASSGLGGAGQPQHF
D gene: .; J gene: TRBJ1-2; V gene: TRBV29-1; clone size: .; CDR3 DNA: TGCAGCACCACGGCGGGGGCTTTCTATGGCTACACCTTC; CDR3 protein: CSTTAGAFYGYTF
D gene: TRBD2; J gene: TRBJ2-1; V gene: TRBV9; clone size: .; CDR3 DNA: TGTGCCAGTTCTAGCGGGGGCCTCTCCTACAATGAGCAGTTCTTC; CDR3 protein: CASSSGGLSYNEQFF
D gene: .; J gene: TRBJ1-5; V gene: TRBV6-6; clone size: .; CDR3 DNA: TGTGCCAGCAGTTTCGGGGGTCAGCCCCAGCATTTT; CDR3 protein: CASSFGGQPQHF
D gene: .; J gene: TRBJ1-1; V gene: TRBV6-2/TRBV6-3; clone size: .; CDR3 DNA: TGTGCCAGCAGTTACTCGTACAGGGCGATGAACACTGAAGCTTTCTTT; CDR3 protein: CASSYSYRAMNTEAFF
D gene: TRBD1; J gene: TRBJ2-5; V gene: TRBV15; clone size: .; CDR3 DNA: TGTGCCACCAGCAGACTCCGGGACAGGGGGCCAGAGACCCAGTACTTC; CDR3 protein: CATSRLRDRGPETQYF
D gene: TRBD1; J gene: TRBJ2-5; V gene: TRBV15; clone size: once; CDR3 DNA: TGTGCCACCAGCGGAGGACAGGGGGTGACCCAGTACTTC; CDR3 protein: CATSGGQGVTQYF
D gene: TRBD1; J gene: TRBJ1-1; V gene: TRBV5-1; clone size: once; CDR3 DNA: TGCGCCAGCAGCCCCCGACAGGGCGCGAACACTGAAGCTTTCTTT; CDR3 protein: CASSPRQGANTEAFF
D gene: .; J gene: TRBJ1-1; V gene: TRBV5-1; clone size: .; CDR3 DNA: TGCGCCAGCAGCTTGCGAGGAGACACTGAAGCTTTCTTT; CDR3 protein: CASSLRGDTEAFF
D gene: TRBD1; J gene: TRBJ1-2; V gene: TRBV29-1; clone size: .; CDR3 DNA: TGCAGCGCTACGACAGGGGGCCATGGCTACACCTTC; CDR3 protein: CSATTGGHGYTF
D gene: TRBD1; J gene: TRBJ1-4; V gene: TRBV7-9; clone size: .; CDR3 DNA: TGTGCCAGCAGCTTGACGGGACAGGGCGTTGAAAAACTGTTTTTT; CDR3 protein: CASSLTGQGVEKLFF
D gene: TRBD2; J gene: TRBJ2-7; V gene: TRBV7-8; clone size: .; CDR3 DNA: TGTGCCAGCAGCTTATTAGCGGGAGGGGGCTCCTACGAGCAGTACTTC; CDR3 protein: CASSLLAGGGSYEQYF
D gene: TRBD1; J gene: TRBJ1-1; V gene: TRBV6-6; clone size: .; CDR3 DNA: TGTGCCAGCAGGAGACAGGGGGCGATCACTGAAGCTTTCTTT; CDR3 protein: CASRRQGAITEAFF
D gene: TRBD1; J gene: TRBJ1-6; V gene: TRBV2; clone size: .; CDR3 DNA: TGTGCCAGCAGCGCCGACAGGGGGGCTGGATCACCCCTCCACTTT; CDR3 protein: CASSADRGAGSPLHF
D gene: TRBD1; J gene: TRBJ1-6; V gene: TRBV7-8; clone size: .; CDR3 DNA: TGTGCCAGCAGCTTATATGGGACAGATAATTCACCCCTCCACTTT; CDR3 protein: CASSLYGTDNSPLHF
D gene: .; J gene: TRBJ1-4; V gene: TRBV28; clone size: .; CDR3 DNA: TGTGCCAGCAGCACCTCAGGGGCCACTAATGAAAAACTGTTTTTT; CDR3 protein: CASSTSGATNEKLFF
D gene: .; J gene: TRBJ2-7; V gene: TRBV2; clone size: .; CDR3 DNA: TGTGCCAGCAGTGAATCACGGGTTGAGCAGTACTTC; CDR3 protein: CASSESRVEQYF
D gene: .; J gene: TRBJ1-4; V gene: TRBV18; clone size: .; CDR3 DNA: TGTGCCAGCTCACCCTCACAGGGAAATGTGGAAAAACTGTTTTTT; CDR3 protein: CASSPSQGNVEKLFF
D gene: TRBD1; J gene: TRBJ1-1; V gene: TRBV18; clone size: .; CDR3 DNA: TGTGCCAGCTCACCTTGGACAGGGCAAATATCAGAAGCTTTCTTT; CDR3 protein: CASSPWTGQISEAFF
D gene: .; J gene: TRBJ1-6; V gene: TRBV30; clone size: .; CDR3 DNA: TGTGCCTGGAGGCAGGGCTATAATTCACCCCTCCACTTT; CDR3 protein: CAWRQGYNSPLHF
D gene: TRBD1; J gene: TRBJ1-1; V gene: TRBV19; clone size: .; CDR3 DNA: TGTGCCAGTATGGGAGACAGGGGTTGGACTGAAGCTTTCTTT; CDR3 protein: CASMGDRGWTEAFF
D gene: TRBD1; J gene: TRBJ1-6; V gene: TRBV6-5; clone size: .; CDR3 DNA: TGTGCCAGCAGTCGGACAGGGCGGGATTCACCCCTCCACTTT; CDR3 protein: CASSRTGRDSPLHF
D gene: TRBD1; J gene: TRBJ2-5; V gene: TRBV19; clone size: .; CDR3 DNA: TGTGCCAGTAGTACTTACCGGGACAGGGAGACCCAGTACTTC; CDR3 protein: CASSTYRDRETQYF
D gene: .; J gene: TRBJ1-5; V gene: TRBV2; clone size: .; CDR3 DNA: TGTGCCAGTACATATCAGCCCCGACAGTATAGCAATCAGCCCCAGCATTTT; CDR3 protein: CASTYQPRQYSNQPQHF
D gene: .; J gene: TRBJ1-2; V gene: TRBV5-1; clone size: .; CDR3 DNA: TGCGCCAGCAGCTTGGAGGGACATGAGGCCTATGGCTACACCTTC; CDR3 protein: CASSLEGHEAYGYTF
D gene: .; J gene: TRBJ1-2; V gene: TRBV28; clone size: .; CDR3 DNA: TGTGCCAGCAGTCGGGACACGACCAACTATGGCTACACCTTC; CDR3 protein: CASSRDTTNYGYTF
D gene: .; J gene: TRBJ2-7; V gene: TRBV6-5; clone size: .; CDR3 DNA: TGTGCCAGCACCTCGGACATCCACGAGCAGTACTTC; CDR3 protein: CASTSDIHEQYF
D gene: TRBD1; J gene: TRBJ1-1; V gene: TRBV15; clone size: .; CDR3 DNA: TGTGCCACCAGCAGATGGAGAGACAGGGACAGTTTTGAAGCTTTCTTT; CDR3 protein: CATSRWRDRDSFEAFF
D gene: TRBD1; J gene: TRBJ2-7; V gene: TRBV19; clone size: .; CDR3 DNA: TGTGCCAGTAGTATAGTGGGACAGGCGAACTACGAGCAGTACTTC; CDR3 protein: CASSIVGQANYEQYF